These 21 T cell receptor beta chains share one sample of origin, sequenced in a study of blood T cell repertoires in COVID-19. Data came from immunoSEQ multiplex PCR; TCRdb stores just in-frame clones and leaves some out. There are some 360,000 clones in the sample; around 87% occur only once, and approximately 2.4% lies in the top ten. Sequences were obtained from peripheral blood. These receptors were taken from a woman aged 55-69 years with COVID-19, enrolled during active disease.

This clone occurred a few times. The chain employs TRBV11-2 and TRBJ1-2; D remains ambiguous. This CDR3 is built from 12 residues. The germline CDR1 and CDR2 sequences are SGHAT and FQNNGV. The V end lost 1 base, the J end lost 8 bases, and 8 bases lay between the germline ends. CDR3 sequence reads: CASSLGPKGYTF. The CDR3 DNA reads TGTGCCAGCAGCTTAGGTCCTAAAGGCTACACCTTC.

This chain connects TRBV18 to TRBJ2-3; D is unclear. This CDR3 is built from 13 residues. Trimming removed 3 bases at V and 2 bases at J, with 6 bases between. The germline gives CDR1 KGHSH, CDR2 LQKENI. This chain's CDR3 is CASSPGLTDTQYF. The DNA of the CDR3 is TGTGCCAGCTCACCGGGCCTCACAGATACGCAGTATTTT.

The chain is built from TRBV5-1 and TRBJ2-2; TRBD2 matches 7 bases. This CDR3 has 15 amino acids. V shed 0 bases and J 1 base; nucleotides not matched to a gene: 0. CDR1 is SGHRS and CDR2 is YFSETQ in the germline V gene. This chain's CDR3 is CASSLASGNTGELFF. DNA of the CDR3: TGCGCCAGCAGCTTGGCTAGCGGGAACACCGGGGAGCTGTTTTTT.

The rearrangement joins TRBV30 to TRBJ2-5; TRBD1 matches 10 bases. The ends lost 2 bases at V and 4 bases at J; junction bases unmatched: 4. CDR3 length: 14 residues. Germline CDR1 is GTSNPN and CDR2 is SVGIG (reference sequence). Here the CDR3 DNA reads TGTGCCTGGAGTCGACAGGGGGCTGCAGAGACCCAGTACTTC. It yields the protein CAWSRQGAAETQYF.

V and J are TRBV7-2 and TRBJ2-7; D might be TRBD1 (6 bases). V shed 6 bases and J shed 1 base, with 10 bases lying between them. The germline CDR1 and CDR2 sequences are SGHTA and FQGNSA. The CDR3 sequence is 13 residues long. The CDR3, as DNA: TGTGCCAGCAGTAACCAGGGGTCCTACGAGCAGTACTTC. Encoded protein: CASSNQGSYEQYF.

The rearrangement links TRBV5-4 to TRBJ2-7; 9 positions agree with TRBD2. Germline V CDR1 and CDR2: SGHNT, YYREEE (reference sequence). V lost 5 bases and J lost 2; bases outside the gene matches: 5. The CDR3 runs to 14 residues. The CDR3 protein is CASSRLAGTYEQYF. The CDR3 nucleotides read TGTGCCAGCAGTCGCCTAGCGGGGACCTACGAGCAGTACTTC.

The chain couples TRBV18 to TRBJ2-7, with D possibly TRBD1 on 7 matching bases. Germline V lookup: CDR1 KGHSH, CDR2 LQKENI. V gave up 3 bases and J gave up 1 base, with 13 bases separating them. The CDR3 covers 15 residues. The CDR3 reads CASSPDREASYEQYF. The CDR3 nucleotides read TGTGCCAGCTCACCCGACAGGGAGGCATCCTACGAGCAGTACTTC.

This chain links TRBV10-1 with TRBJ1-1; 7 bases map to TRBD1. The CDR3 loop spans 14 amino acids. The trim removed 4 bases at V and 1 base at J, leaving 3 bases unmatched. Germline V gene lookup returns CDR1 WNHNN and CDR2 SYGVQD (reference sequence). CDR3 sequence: CASSARQGNTEAFF. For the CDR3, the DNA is TGCGCCAGCAGTGCTAGACAGGGGAACACTGAAGCTTTCTTT.

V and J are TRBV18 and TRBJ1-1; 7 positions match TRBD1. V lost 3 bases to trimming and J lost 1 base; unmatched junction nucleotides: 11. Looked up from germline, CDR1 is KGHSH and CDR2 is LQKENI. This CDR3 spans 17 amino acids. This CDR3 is CASSPSGQSLKNTEAFF. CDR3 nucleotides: TGTGCCAGCTCACCTTCGGGACAGTCTCTTAAGAACACTGAAGCTTTCTTT.

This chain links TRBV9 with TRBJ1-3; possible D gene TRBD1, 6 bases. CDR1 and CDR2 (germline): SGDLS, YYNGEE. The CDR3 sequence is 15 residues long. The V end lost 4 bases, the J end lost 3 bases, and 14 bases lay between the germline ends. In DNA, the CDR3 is TGTGCCAGCAGCACTTCAGGGGTTGATGGAAACACCATATATTTT. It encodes CASSTSGVDGNTIYF. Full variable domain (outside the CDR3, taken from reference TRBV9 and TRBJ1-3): DSGVTQTPKHLITATGQRVTLRCSPRSGDLSVYWYQQSLDQGLQFLIQYYNGEERAKGNILERFSAQQFPDLHSELNLSSLELGDSALYFCASSTSGVDGNTIYFGEGSWLTVV.

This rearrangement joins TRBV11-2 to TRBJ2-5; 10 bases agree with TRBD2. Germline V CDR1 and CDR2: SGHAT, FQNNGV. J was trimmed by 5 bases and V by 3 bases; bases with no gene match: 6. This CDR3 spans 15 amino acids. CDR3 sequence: CASSFGAGGQETQYF. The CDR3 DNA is TGTGCCAGCAGCTTCGGAGCGGGGGGGCAGGAGACCCAGTACTTC. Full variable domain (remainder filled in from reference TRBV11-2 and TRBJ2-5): EAGVAQSPRYKIIEKRQSVAFWCNPISGHATLYWYQQILGQGPKLLIQFQNNGVVDDSQLPKDRFSAERLKGVDSTLKIQPAKLEDSAVYLCASSFGAGGQETQYFGPGTRLLVL.

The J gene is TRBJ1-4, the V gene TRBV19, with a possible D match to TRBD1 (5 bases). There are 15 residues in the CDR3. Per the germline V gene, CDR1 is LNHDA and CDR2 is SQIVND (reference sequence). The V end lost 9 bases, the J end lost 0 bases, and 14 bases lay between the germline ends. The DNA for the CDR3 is TGTGCCAGCCAAAGGGAGGGGTCAACTAATGAAAAACTGTTTTTT. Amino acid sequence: CASQREGSTNEKLFF.

The CDR3 sequence: CASSRKGVGTEAFF. The CDR3 DNA follows: TGTGCCAGTAGTCGTAAGGGGGTCGGAACTGAAGCTTTCTTT. This chain links TRBV19 with TRBJ1-1, with D perhaps TRBD1 (6 bases). The V end was cut by 5 bases, the J end by 5 bases, with 15 bases between. This CDR3 contains 14 residues. The germline gives CDR1 LNHDA, CDR2 SQIVND (reference sequence).

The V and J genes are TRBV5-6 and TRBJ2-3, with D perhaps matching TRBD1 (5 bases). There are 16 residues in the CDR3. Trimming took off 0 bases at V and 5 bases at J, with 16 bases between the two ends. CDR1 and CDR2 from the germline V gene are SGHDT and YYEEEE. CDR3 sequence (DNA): TGTGCCAGCAGCTTGGTTAGGGGAACGGTCGGAGATACGCAGTATTTT. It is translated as CASSLVRGTVGDTQYF.

The CDR3, as DNA: TGTGCCAGCAGCTTGTTGAGCGGGGGCCCGTCCGAGCAGTACTTC. It codes for CASSLLSGGPSEQYF. V and J are TRBV5-6 and TRBJ2-7, with 8 bases lining up with TRBD2. This CDR3 is built from 15 residues. The germline V gene encodes CDR1 SGHDT and CDR2 YYEEEE. V trimming: 1 base; J trimming: 6 bases; junction bases outside the gene matches: 9. The variable domain in full, completed from reference TRBV5-6 and TRBJ2-7, reads DAGVTQSPTHLIKTRGQQVTLRCSPKSGHDTVSWYQQALGQGPQFIFQYYEEEERQRGNFPDRFSGHQFPNYSSELNVNALLLGDSALYLCASSLLSGGPSEQYFGPGTRLTVT.

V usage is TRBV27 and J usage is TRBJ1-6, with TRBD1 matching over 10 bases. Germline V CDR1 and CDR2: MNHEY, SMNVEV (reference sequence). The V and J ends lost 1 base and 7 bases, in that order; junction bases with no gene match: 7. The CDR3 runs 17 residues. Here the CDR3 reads CASSLLPGQGLNSPLHF. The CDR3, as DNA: TGTGCCAGCAGTTTATTACCGGGACAGGGGTTGAATTCACCCCTCCACTTT.

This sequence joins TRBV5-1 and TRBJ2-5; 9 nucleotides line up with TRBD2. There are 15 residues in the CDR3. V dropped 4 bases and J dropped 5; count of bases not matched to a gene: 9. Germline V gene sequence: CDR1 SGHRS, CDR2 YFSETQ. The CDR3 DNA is TGCGCCAGCAGCAGTAGCGGGGGCCGGGGGGAGACCCAGTACTTC. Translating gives CASSSSGGRGETQYF.

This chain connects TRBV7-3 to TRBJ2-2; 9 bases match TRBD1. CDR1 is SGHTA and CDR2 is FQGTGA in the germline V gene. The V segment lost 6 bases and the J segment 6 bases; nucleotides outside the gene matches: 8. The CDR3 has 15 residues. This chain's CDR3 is CASSTVGQGPGELFF. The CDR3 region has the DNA TGTGCCAGCAGTACCGTAGGACAGGGGCCCGGGGAGCTGTTTTTT.

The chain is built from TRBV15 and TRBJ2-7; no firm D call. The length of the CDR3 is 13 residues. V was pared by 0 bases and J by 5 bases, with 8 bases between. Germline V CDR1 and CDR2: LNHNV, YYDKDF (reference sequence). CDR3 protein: CATSRDPVNEQYF. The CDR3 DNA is TGTGCCACCAGCAGAGATCCCGTAAACGAGCAGTACTTC.

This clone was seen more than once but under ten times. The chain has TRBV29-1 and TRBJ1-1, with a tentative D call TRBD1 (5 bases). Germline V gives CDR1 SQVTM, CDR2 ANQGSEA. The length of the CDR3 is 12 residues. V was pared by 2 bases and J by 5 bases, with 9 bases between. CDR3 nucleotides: TGCAGCGTTGAACCAGGGTGGACTGAAGCTTTCTTT. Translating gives CSVEPGWTEAFF.

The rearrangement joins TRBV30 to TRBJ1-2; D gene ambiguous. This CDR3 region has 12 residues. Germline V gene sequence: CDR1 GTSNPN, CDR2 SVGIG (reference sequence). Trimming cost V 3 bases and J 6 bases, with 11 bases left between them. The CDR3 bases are TGTGCCTGGAGGGAGCGAGGAAATGGCTACACCTTC. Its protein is CAWRERGNGYTF.